The 28 T cell receptor beta chains reported below all come from one sample, sequenced in a study of beta chain features in type 1 diabetes. Since all of the isolated RNA was reverse transcribed, expressed TCRB transcripts were what got sequenced. Profiled with immunoSEQ multiplex PCR; TCRdb holds only in-frame clones, not every one. Among more than 300,000 clones listed, 10% to 15% were seen once. Sequenced: naive CD4+ T cells from blood. These receptors were taken from a man younger than 30 in good health.

This clone was counted a few times. The V and J genes are TRBV7-3 and TRBJ2-7; 9 nucleotides agree with TRBD1. CDR3 length: 15 amino acids. After removal of 4 bases from V and 6 bases from J, the junction contained 10 bases not matched to a gene. Germline values: CDR1 SGHTA, CDR2 FQGTGA. This chain's CDR3 is CASSSSTGGFSEQYF. In DNA form, the CDR3 reads TGTGCCAGCAGCTCATCGACAGGGGGGTTTTCCGAGCAGTACTTC.

This clone was seen a handful of times. The chain joins TRBV20-1 to TRBJ1-2; 7 positions agree with TRBD1. The germline gives CDR1 DFQATT, CDR2 SNEGSKA (reference sequence). The CDR3 has 11 residues. V trimming: 7 bases; J trimming: 4 bases; junction bases outside the gene matches: 3. Here the CDR3 reads CSGTGVYGYTF. CDR3 nucleotide sequence: TGCAGTGGAACAGGGGTCTATGGCTACACCTTC.

In its sample, this clone was seen a few times. The rearrangement links TRBV7-9 to TRBJ1-1; 9 bases align to TRBD1. Trimming cost V 0 bases and J 3 bases; bases outside gene matches: 14. The CDR3 extends over 19 amino acids. The V gene's germline CDR1 is SEHNR and CDR2 FQNEAQ (reference sequence). CDR3 nucleotides: TGTGCCAGCAGCTTAGCCCGAGCGCAATGGACAGGGGTGTACACTGAAGCTTTCTTT. Its translation: CASSLARAQWTGVYTEAFF. The variable domain in full, completed from reference TRBV7-9 and TRBJ1-1, reads DTGVSQNPRHKITKRGQNVTFRCDPISEHNRLYWYRQTLGQGPEFLTYFQNEAQLEKSRLLSDRFSAERPKGSFSTLEIQRTEQGDSAMYLCASSLARAQWTGVYTEAFFGQGTRLTVV.

V and J are TRBV28 and TRBJ2-7, with 13 nucleotides matching TRBD2. Germline V gene data show CDR1 as MDHEN and CDR2 as SYDVKM. J was trimmed by 2 bases and V by 7 bases; bases with no gene match: 8. The CDR3 sequence is 16 residues long. The CDR3 reads CASIASTSGRAYEQYF. The CDR3 region has the DNA TGTGCCAGCATTGCCTCTACTAGCGGGAGGGCCTACGAGCAGTACTTC.

J is TRBJ1-2 and V is TRBV11-2; D perhaps matches TRBD1 (5 bases). CDR3 length: 15 amino acids. Germline CDR1 reads SGHAT; CDR2 reads FQNNGV. With 5 bases removed from V and 5 bases from J, the gap between germline ends came to 18 bases. CDR3 protein: CASSSQGKALYGYTF. The CDR3, as DNA: TGTGCCAGCAGCAGCCAGGGAAAGGCGCTATATGGCTACACCTTC. The variable domain in full, completed from reference TRBV11-2 and TRBJ1-2, reads EAGVAQSPRYKIIEKRQSVAFWCNPISGHATLYWYQQILGQGPKLLIQFQNNGVVDDSQLPKDRFSAERLKGVDSTLKIQPAKLEDSAVYLCASSSQGKALYGYTFGSGTRLTVV.

V is TRBV28 and J is TRBJ1-4; the D gene is possibly TRBD1 (5 bases). The CDR3 sequence is 14 residues long. Trimming removed 5 bases at V and 8 bases at J, with 15 bases between. The germline gives CDR1 MDHEN, CDR2 SYDVKM. CDR3 DNA sequence: TGTGCCAGCAGTGAAGCAGGGTTGGGGGAAAAACTGTTTTTT. Protein: CASSEAGLGEKLFF.

The J gene is TRBJ2-4, the V gene TRBV5-6, with TRBD1 identical over 7 bases. Germline CDR1 is SGHDT and CDR2 is YYEEEE. With V trimmed by 4 bases and J by 6 bases, 4 bases remained unmatched. The CDR3 length is 13 residues. Here the CDR3 reads CASSVSGGNIQYF. In DNA, the CDR3 is TGTGCCAGCAGCGTCTCAGGGGGAAACATTCAGTACTTC. Using reference TRBV5-6 and TRBJ2-4 for the parts outside the CDR3, the full variable domain is DAGVTQSPTHLIKTRGQQVTLRCSPKSGHDTVSWYQQALGQGPQFIFQYYEEEERQRGNFPDRFSGHQFPNYSSELNVNALLLGDSALYLCASSVSGGNIQYFGAGTRLSVL.

CDR3 in amino acids: CASNGLAGGIDTQYF. The CDR3 coding sequence is TGTGCCAGCAATGGACTAGCGGGGGGGATAGATACGCAGTATTTT. This sequence joins TRBV6-5 and TRBJ2-3; 15 positions agree with TRBD2. The germline gives CDR1 MNHEY, CDR2 SVGAGI. Trimming at V came to 7 bases and at J to 5 bases, leaving 4 bases not matched to a gene. The CDR3 runs to 15 residues.

This clone was seen only a few times. V gene TRBV6-5 combines with J gene TRBJ2-7, with 7 bases lining up with TRBD1. From germline, CDR1 is MNHEY and CDR2 SVGAGI. J gave up 1 base and V 6 bases, and 3 bases lay outside the gene matches. CDR3 length: 13 amino acids. In DNA, the CDR3 is TGTGCCAGCAGAGAGACAGGGTCCTACGAGCAGTACTTC. This codes for CASRETGSYEQYF.

This clone has a handful of counts. The rearrangement links TRBV29-1 to TRBJ2-5; 7 bases are shared with TRBD1. Germline V lookup: CDR1 SQVTM, CDR2 ANQGSEA. This CDR3 has 13 amino acids. Trimming took 7 bases from V and 0 from J; bases not matched to a gene: 5. CDR3 coding DNA: TGCAGCGGGATAGGACAGGACCAAGAGACCCAGTACTTC. It is translated as CSGIGQDQETQYF.

V is TRBV28 and J is TRBJ1-4, with 8 bases matching TRBD1. V shed 4 bases, J shed 7 bases, and the junction held 17 bases outside the gene matches. CDR1 and CDR2 from the germline V gene are MDHEN and SYDVKM. The CDR3 is made up of 18 amino acids. CDR3 coding DNA: TGTGCCAGCAGTTCGTATACACAGGGGGACGGCTTTGGTGAAAAACTGTTTTTT. Translation gives CASSSYTQGDGFGEKLFF.

The chain is built from TRBV5-1 and TRBJ1-1; no firm D call. CDR3 length: 14 amino acids. The germline CDR1 and CDR2 sequences are SGHRS and YFSETQ. Trimming left V 5 bases short and J 1 base short, with 12 bases between. The CDR3 region is CASRREETNTEAFF. DNA for the CDR3: TGCGCCAGCAGGAGAGAGGAGACGAACACTGAAGCTTTCTTT.

The chain uses TRBV29-1 and TRBJ2-1; D may be TRBD2 (6 bases). CDR3 size: 14 residues. CDR1 is SQVTM and CDR2 is ANQGSEA in the germline V gene. Trimming shortened V by 8 bases and J by 0 bases, and 14 bases separated the two germline ends. The CDR3 region is CSKTKTSSYNEQFF. CDR3 in DNA: TGCAGCAAGACGAAGACTAGCTCCTACAATGAGCAGTTCTTC.

This clone was detected a few times. The chain combines TRBV7-2 with TRBJ2-6; 10 bases align to TRBD1. Germline V lookup: CDR1 SGHTA, CDR2 FQGNSA. J gave up 5 bases and V 5 bases, and 12 bases lay outside the gene matches. The CDR3 runs 18 residues. The CDR3 loop reads CASSPQGQGLGRANVLTF. CDR3 DNA: TGTGCCAGCAGCCCCCAGGGACAGGGGTTAGGGAGGGCCAACGTCCTGACTTTC.

This clone was seen a few times. The gene calls are TRBV5-1 and TRBJ1-2, with D perhaps TRBD1 (6 bases). The V gene lost 4 bases and the J gene lost 6 bases, with 16 bases spanning the gap. From germline, CDR1 is SGHRS and CDR2 YFSETQ. The length of the CDR3 is 14 residues. CDR3 protein: CASSLTGTYDGYTF. CDR3 sequence (DNA): TGCGCCAGCAGCCTTACCGGGACATATGATGGCTACACCTTC.

This clone was observed a few times. The rearrangement joins TRBV29-1 to TRBJ2-2; D might be TRBD1 (7 bases). Germline CDR1 is SQVTM and CDR2 is ANQGSEA. V gave up 6 bases and J gave up 4 bases, with 18 bases separating them. The length of the CDR3 is 15 residues. The CDR3 reads CSVRQGGVGTGELFF. As DNA, the CDR3 is TGCAGCGTCCGACAGGGAGGTGTAGGCACCGGGGAGCTGTTTTTT.

This clone was seen only a few times. The J gene is TRBJ1-2, the V gene TRBV7-9; D is unresolved. The CDR3 is 16 amino acids. The V end lost 5 bases, the J end lost 8 bases, and 24 bases lay between the germline ends. Germline CDR1 is SEHNR and CDR2 is FQNEAQ (reference sequence). CDR3 bases: TGTGCCAGCAGCCACCCAGCGGACTTACCTAAACGGGGCTACACCTTC. Protein product: CASSHPADLPKRGYTF.

This clone has a handful of counts. The CDR3 is CASSLLRGSSYEQYF. DNA of the CDR3: TGTGCCAGCAGTTTATTACGGGGGAGTAGCTACGAGCAGTACTTC. The genes are TRBV28 and TRBJ2-7; the D gene is possibly TRBD2 (6 bases). The germline V and J ends were trimmed by 1 base and 3 bases, with 13 bases remaining between them. Germline-derived CDR1 and CDR2 are MDHEN and SYDVKM. The CDR3 spans 15 residues.

This clone showed up just a few times. The gene calls are TRBV10-3 and TRBJ2-7; D unclear. In germline, CDR1 is ENHRY, CDR2 SYGVKD. Trimming left V 6 bases short and J 6 bases short, with 9 bases between. CDR3 length equals 11 residues. The CDR3 protein is CAIRISGEQYF. DNA for the CDR3: TGTGCCATCAGGATATCGGGCGAGCAGTACTTC.

In this sample, this clone turned up a few times. The rearrangement links TRBV9 to TRBJ2-2; D is ambiguous. The CDR3 is made up of 14 amino acids. V was shortened by 4 bases and J by 5 bases, with 12 bases between the two germline ends. Germline V gene lookup returns CDR1 SGDLS and CDR2 YYNGEE. The CDR3 loop reads CASSPKSRTGELFF. The CDR3, as DNA: TGTGCCAGCAGCCCGAAGAGTCGGACCGGGGAGCTGTTTTTT.

This clone was counted only a few times. The chain combines TRBV19 with TRBJ2-4; TRBD1 matches at 8 bases. CDR1 LNHDA and CDR2 SQIVND come from the germline V gene (reference sequence). J gave up 8 bases and V 6 bases, and 3 bases lay outside the gene matches. The CDR3 runs to 12 residues. As DNA, the CDR3 is TGTGCCAGTAGGTTACAGGGGGACATTCAGTACTTC. Protein: CASRLQGDIQYF.

This clone was detected a few times. The CDR3 DNA sequence: TGCGCCAGCAGCCCGGGACAGGTCTCTGGGGCCAACGTCCTGACTTTC. Amino acids: CASSPGQVSGANVLTF. V usage is TRBV5-1 and J usage is TRBJ2-6, with 8 nucleotides matching TRBD1. Trimming took 4 bases from V and 0 from J; bases not matched to a gene: 3. The germline CDR1 and CDR2 sequences are SGHRS and YFSETQ. The CDR3 covers 16 residues.

This clone was counted at least ten times. V usage is TRBV4-3 and J usage is TRBJ1-5; D unclear. V lost 0 bases, J lost 5 bases, and 5 bases lay in between. Germline CDR1 reads LGHNA; CDR2 reads YSLEER. The CDR3 loop spans 13 amino acids. CDR3 nucleotides: TGCGCCAGCAGCCAAGATATCGATCAGCCCCAGCATTTT. Protein: CASSQDIDQPQHF.

This clone has a handful of counts. The rearrangement joins TRBV18 to TRBJ2-5; 13 nucleotides match TRBD2. The junction had 5 bases not matched to a gene; V was cut back by 2 bases and J by 5 bases. The CDR3 length is 16 residues. Germline values: CDR1 KGHSH, CDR2 LQKENI. Written as DNA, the CDR3 is TGTGCCAGCTCACCAGTACTAGCGGGAGGGCCCGAGACCCAGTACTTC. Encoded protein: CASSPVLAGGPETQYF. The full variable domain, completed using reference TRBV18 and TRBJ2-5, is NAGVMQNPRHLVRRRGQEARLRCSPMKGHSHVYWYRQLPEEGLKFMVYLQKENIIDESGMPKERFSAEFPKEGPSILRIQQVVRGDSAAYFCASSPVLAGGPETQYFGPGTRLLVL.

The chain recombines TRBV29-1 with TRBJ2-7; D is perhaps TRBD1 (5 bases). The germline V gene encodes CDR1 SQVTM and CDR2 ANQGSEA. The CDR3 runs 11 residues. Deletions cut 4 bases from V and 4 bases from J, with 8 bases between. CDR3 DNA: TGCAGCGTTGTTTGGACATACGAGCAGTACTTC. Amino acids: CSVVWTYEQYF.

The rearrangement links TRBV5-4 to TRBJ1-6, with D possibly TRBD1 on 6 matching bases. Trimming stripped 4 bases from V and 6 bases from J, with 17 bases between. The germline CDR1 and CDR2 sequences are SGHNT and YYREEE (reference sequence). This CDR3 contains 16 residues. CDR3 sequence reads: CASSREVQGSNSPLHF. For the CDR3, the DNA is TGTGCCAGCAGCCGGGAGGTACAGGGCTCTAATTCACCCCTCCACTTT. Looking up the rest from reference TRBV5-4 and TRBJ1-6 gives the full variable domain: ETGVTQSPTHLIKTRGQQVTLRCSSQSGHNTVSWYQQALGQGPQFIFQYYREEENGRGNFPPRFSGLQFPNYSSELNVNALELDDSALYLCASSREVQGSNSPLHFGNGTRLTVT.

The V and J genes are TRBV7-3 and TRBJ1-1; D not certain. V gave up 5 bases and J gave up 2 bases, with 9 bases separating them. The CDR3 has 13 amino acids. Germline values: CDR1 SGHTA, CDR2 FQGTGA. The CDR3, as DNA: TGTGCCAGCAGCCGCTCGGGAAACACTGAAGCTTTCTTT. Amino acids: CASSRSGNTEAFF.

The chain combines TRBV29-1 with TRBJ1-1, with 7 bases lining up with TRBD1. In germline, CDR1 is SQVTM, CDR2 ANQGSEA. The V segment lost 4 bases and the J segment 0 bases; nucleotides outside the gene matches: 23. The CDR3 covers 20 residues. CDR3 nucleotide sequence: TGCAGCGTTGGCATCTACGGACAGGCCGGGTCCTCAGGGATGAACACTGAAGCTTTCTTT. Encoded protein: CSVGIYGQAGSSGMNTEAFF.